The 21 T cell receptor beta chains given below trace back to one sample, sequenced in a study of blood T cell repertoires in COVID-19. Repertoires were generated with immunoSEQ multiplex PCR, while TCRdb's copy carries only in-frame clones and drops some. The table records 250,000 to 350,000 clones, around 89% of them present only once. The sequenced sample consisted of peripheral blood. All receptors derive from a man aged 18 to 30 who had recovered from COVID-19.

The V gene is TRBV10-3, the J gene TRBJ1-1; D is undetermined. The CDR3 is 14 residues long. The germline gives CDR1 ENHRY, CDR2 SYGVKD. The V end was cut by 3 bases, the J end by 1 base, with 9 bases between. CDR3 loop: CAISDPAGNTEAFF. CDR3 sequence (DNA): TGTGCCATCAGTGACCCCGCAGGGAACACTGAAGCTTTCTTT.

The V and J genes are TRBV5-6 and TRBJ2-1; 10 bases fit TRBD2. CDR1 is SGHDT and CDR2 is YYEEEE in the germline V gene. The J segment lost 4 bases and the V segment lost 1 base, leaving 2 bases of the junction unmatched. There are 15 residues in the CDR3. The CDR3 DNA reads TGTGCCAGCAGCTTGCCTAGCGGGGGATACAATGAGCAGTTCTTC. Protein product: CASSLPSGGYNEQFF.

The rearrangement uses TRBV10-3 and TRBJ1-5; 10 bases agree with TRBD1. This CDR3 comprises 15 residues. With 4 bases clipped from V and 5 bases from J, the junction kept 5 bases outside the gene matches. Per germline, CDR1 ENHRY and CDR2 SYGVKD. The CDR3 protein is CAISVGGTGDQPQHF. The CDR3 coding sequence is TGTGCCATCAGTGTAGGGGGGACAGGGGATCAGCCCCAGCATTTT.

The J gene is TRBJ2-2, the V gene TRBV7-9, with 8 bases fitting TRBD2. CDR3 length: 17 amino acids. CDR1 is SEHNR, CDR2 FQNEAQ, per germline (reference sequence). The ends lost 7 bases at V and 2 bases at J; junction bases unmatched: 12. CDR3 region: CASTARGGRLNTGELFF. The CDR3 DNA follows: TGTGCCAGCACAGCCCGGGGGGGCAGACTCAACACCGGGGAGCTGTTTTTT. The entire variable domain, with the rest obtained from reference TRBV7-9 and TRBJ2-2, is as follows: DTGVSQNPRHKITKRGQNVTFRCDPISEHNRLYWYRQTLGQGPEFLTYFQNEAQLEKSRLLSDRFSAERPKGSFSTLEIQRTEQGDSAMYLCASTARGGRLNTGELFFGEGSRLTVL.

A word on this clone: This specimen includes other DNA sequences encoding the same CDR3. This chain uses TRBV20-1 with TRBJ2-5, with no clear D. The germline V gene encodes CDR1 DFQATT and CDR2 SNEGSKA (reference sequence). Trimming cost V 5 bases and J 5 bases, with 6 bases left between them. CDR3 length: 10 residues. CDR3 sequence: CSAVEETQYF. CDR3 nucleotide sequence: TGCAGTGCTGTAGAGGAGACCCAGTACTTC.

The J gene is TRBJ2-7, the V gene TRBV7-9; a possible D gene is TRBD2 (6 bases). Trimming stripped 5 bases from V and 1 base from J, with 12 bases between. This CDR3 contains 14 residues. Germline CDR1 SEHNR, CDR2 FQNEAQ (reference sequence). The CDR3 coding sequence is TGTGCCAGCAGCCTGGCGCGGGATTCCTACGAGCAGTACTTC. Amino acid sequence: CASSLARDSYEQYF.

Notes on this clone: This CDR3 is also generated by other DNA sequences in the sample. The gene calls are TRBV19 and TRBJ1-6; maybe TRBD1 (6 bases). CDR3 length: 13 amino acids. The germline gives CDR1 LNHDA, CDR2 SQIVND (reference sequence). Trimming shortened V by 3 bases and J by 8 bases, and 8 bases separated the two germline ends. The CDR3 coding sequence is TGTGCCAGTAGTATTAACAGGGATTCACCCCTCCACTTT. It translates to CASSINRDSPLHF.

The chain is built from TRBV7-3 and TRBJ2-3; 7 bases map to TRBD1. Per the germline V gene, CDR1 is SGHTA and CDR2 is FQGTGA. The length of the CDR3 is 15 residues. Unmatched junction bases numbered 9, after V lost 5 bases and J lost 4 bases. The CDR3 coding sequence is TGTGCCAGCAGCCGTGGGACAGTCGGGGCAGATACGCAGTATTTT. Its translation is CASSRGTVGADTQYF.

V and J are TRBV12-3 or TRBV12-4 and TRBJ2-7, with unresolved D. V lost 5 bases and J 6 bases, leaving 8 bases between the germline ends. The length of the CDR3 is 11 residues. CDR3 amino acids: CASSAAGEQYF. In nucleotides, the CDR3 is TGTGCCAGCAGTGCCGCAGGCGAGCAGTACTTC.

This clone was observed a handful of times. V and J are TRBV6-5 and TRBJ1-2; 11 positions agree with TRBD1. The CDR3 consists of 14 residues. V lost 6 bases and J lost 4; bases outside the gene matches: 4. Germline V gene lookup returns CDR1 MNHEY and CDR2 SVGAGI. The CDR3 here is CASRVGQGAYGYTF. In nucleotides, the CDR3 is TGTGCCAGCAGGGTTGGACAGGGGGCCTATGGCTACACCTTC.

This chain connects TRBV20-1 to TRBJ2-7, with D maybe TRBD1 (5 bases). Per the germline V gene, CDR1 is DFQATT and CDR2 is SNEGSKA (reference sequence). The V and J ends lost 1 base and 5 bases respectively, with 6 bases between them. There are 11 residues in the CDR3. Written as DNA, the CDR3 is TGCAGTGCTAGAGGGGGCCACGAGCAGTACTTC. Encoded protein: CSARGGHEQYF.

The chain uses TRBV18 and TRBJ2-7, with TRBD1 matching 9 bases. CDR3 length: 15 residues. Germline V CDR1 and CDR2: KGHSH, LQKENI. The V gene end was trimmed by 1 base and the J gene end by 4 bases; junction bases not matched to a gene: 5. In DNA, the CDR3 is TGTGCCAGCTCACCACAGAGGACAGGGGTTTACGAGCAGTACTTC. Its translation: CASSPQRTGVYEQYF.

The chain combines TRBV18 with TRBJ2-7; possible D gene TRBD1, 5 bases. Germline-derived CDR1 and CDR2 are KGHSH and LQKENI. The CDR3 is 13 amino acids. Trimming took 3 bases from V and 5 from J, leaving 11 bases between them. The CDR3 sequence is CASSPLDMDEQYF. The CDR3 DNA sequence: TGTGCCAGCTCACCGCTGGACATGGACGAGCAGTACTTC.

CDR3 residues: CASSQGQRGEAQYF. For the CDR3, the DNA is TGTGCCAGCAGCCAAGGACAGCGCGGGGAGGCCCAGTACTTC. This chain uses TRBV3-1 (or the pseudogene TRBV3-2) with TRBJ2-5; tentatively, D is TRBD2 (6 bases). From germline, CDR1 is LGHDT and CDR2 YNNKEL (reference sequence). This CDR3 contains 14 residues. Trimming took off 1 base at V and 9 bases at J, with 15 bases between the two ends.

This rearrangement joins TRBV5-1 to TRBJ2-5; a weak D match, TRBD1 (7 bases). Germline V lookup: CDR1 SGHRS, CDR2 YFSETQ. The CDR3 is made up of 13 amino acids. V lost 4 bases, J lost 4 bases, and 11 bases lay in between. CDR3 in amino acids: CASSTQGGETQYF. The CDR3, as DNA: TGCGCCAGCAGCACCCAGGGGGGAGAGACCCAGTACTTC.

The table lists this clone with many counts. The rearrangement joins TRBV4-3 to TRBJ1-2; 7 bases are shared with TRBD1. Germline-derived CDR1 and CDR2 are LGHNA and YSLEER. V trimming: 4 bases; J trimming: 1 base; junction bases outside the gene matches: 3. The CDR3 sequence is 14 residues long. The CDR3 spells CASSLGTDNYGYTF. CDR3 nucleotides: TGCGCCAGCAGCCTGGGGACAGATAACTATGGCTACACCTTC.

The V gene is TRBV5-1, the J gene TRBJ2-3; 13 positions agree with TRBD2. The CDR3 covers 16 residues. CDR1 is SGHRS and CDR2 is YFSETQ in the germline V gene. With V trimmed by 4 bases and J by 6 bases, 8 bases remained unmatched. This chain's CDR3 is CASSTPLAGGRDTQYF. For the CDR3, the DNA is TGCGCCAGCAGCACCCCACTAGCGGGAGGGCGGGATACGCAGTATTTT. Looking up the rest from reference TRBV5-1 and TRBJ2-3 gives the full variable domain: KAGVTQTPRYLIKTRGQQVTLSCSPISGHRSVSWYQQTPGQGLQFLFEYFSETQRNKGNFPGRFSGRQFSNSRSEMNVSTLELGDSALYLCASSTPLAGGRDTQYFGPGTRLTVL.

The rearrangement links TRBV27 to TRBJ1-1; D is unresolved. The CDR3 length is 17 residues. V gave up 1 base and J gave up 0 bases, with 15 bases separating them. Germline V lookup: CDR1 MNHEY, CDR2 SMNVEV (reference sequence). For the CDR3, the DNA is TGTGCCAGCAGTTTATTTGGAGGGAGATCCATGAACACTGAAGCTTTCTTT. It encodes CASSLFGGRSMNTEAFF.

CDR3 loop: CATRRDSWREQYF. The CDR3 DNA sequence: TGTGCCACCAGGAGGGACTCCTGGCGGGAGCAGTACTTC. This sequence joins TRBV15 and TRBJ2-7; tentative D call: TRBD2 (6 bases). With 6 bases removed from V and 7 bases from J, the gap between germline ends came to 16 bases. This CDR3 is built from 13 residues. Germline loops: CDR1 LNHNV, CDR2 YYDKDF (reference sequence).

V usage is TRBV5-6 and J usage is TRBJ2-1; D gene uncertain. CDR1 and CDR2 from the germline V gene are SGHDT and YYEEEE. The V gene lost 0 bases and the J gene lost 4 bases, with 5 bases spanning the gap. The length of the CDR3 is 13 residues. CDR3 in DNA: TGTGCCAGCAGCTTGGAACGGTACAATGAGCAGTTCTTC. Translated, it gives CASSLERYNEQFF.

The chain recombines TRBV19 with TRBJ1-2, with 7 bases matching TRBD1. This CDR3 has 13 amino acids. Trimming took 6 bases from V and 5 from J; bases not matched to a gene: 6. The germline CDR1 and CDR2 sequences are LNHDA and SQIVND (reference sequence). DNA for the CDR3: TGTGCCAGTAGCCCGGACAGGCGGTATGGCTACACCTTC. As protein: CASSPDRRYGYTF.